This TCR beta chain emerged from a study of monozygotic twins with inflammatory bowel disease. The study's findings and limits: Variability in patient repertoires may have come partly from differing immunosuppressive treatments. In these data, no single strong IBD-associated signal or clonotype received support.

TCRdb reprocessed the 5' RACE reads and keeps a single row for each CDR3 protein, giving no DNA. This listing includes some 150,000 distinct CDR3 sequences. The length of the CDR3 is 13 residues. Germline CDR1 SEHNR, CDR2 FQNEAQ (reference sequence). Concerning this clonotype itself: As yet, its antigen is unknown.

The origin of this receptor is a human donor with ulcerative colitis or Crohn's disease, or a healthy co-twin of an affected twin (not recorded which). This chain links TRBV7-9 with TRBJ2-7; the TCRdb call, TRBD2, lacks DNA for checking. Sequencing was done on a sample of blood. CDR3: CASSSVGTSEQYF.